The 20 T cell receptor beta chains reported below all come from one sample, sequenced in a study of cytomegalovirus exposure and HLA in healthy donors. The PCR was carried out with 60 Vbeta primers and 13 Jbeta primers. The method was immunoSEQ multiplex PCR; TCRdb's version includes in-frame clones alone and lacks a portion of them. Among 100,000 to 150,000 clones, about 68% were seen once, and the ten largest hold 11%. The material sequenced was PBMCs. These receptor sequences come from a woman in her 50s in good health and CMV-seropositive.

The chain uses TRBV7-2 and TRBJ1-1; D gene uncertain. CDR1 and CDR2 from the germline V gene are SGHTA and FQGNSA. The germline V and J ends were trimmed by 2 bases and 4 bases, with 8 bases remaining between them. The CDR3 has 13 residues. DNA for the CDR3: TGTGCCAGCAGCTTACGAGGGTTCACTGAAGCTTTCTTT. This sequence encodes CASSLRGFTEAFF.

V and J are TRBV20-1 and TRBJ1-2; D unresolved. The CDR3 is made up of 10 amino acids. The germline CDR1 and CDR2 sequences are DFQATT and SNEGSKA (reference sequence). Trimming removed 4 bases at V and 8 bases at J, with 8 bases between. The CDR3 sequence is CSATEMGYTF. In nucleotides, the CDR3 is TGCAGTGCTACCGAGATGGGCTACACCTTC.

The rearrangement uses TRBV2 and TRBJ1-1; no definite D call. The CDR3 consists of 13 residues. CDR1 SNHLY and CDR2 FYNNEI come from the germline V gene. The V end lost 1 base, the J end lost 6 bases, and 9 bases lay between the germline ends. The CDR3 DNA reads TGTGCCAGCAGTGAAGTTGGCAGTCCTGAAGCTTTCTTT. Protein: CASSEVGSPEAFF.

The chain recombines TRBV5-6 with TRBJ2-1; TRBD2 matches at 10 bases. V lost 0 bases, J lost 4 bases, and 7 bases stayed unmatched. From germline, CDR1 is SGHDT and CDR2 YYEEEE. The CDR3 totals 17 residues. CDR3 in amino acids: CASSLARLAGVYNEQFF. CDR3 DNA sequence: TGTGCCAGCAGCTTGGCCAGGCTAGCGGGGGTTTACAATGAGCAGTTCTTC.

The chain combines TRBV30 with TRBJ1-1, with 8 positions matching TRBD1. CDR1 is GTSNPN and CDR2 is SVGIG in the germline V gene (reference sequence). Germline trimming cut 2 bases from V and 5 bases from J; bases unmatched to any gene: 7. The CDR3 sequence is 14 residues long. The CDR3 nucleotides read TGTGCCTGGAGTTTCCGGACAGGGTGGACTGAAGCTTTCTTT. Protein sequence: CAWSFRTGWTEAFF.

The chain recombines TRBV4-2 with TRBJ1-2; a possible D gene is TRBD1 (6 bases). V was cut by 3 bases and J by 8 bases, with 22 bases left in between. Germline CDR1 is LGHNA and CDR2 is YNFKEQ. The CDR3 length is 16 residues. The CDR3 nucleotides are TGTGCCAGCAGCCAGAATAACCGGGACACCCTGGGAGGCTACACCTTC. Translation gives CASSQNNRDTLGGYTF.

V gene TRBV27 combines with J gene TRBJ2-3; a possible D gene is TRBD2 (5 bases). This CDR3 is built from 15 residues. The germline gives CDR1 MNHEY, CDR2 SMNVEV (reference sequence). V lost 3 bases and J lost 2, with 12 bases in between. The CDR3 DNA reads TGTGCCAGCAGTTTCTTCGCGGGCCTCACAGATACGCAGTATTTT. Amino acid sequence: CASSFFAGLTDTQYF.

The chain combines TRBV5-4 with TRBJ1-3; D is unresolved. Per germline, CDR1 SGHNT and CDR2 YYREEE (reference sequence). The CDR3 length is 11 residues. V gave up 1 base and J gave up 16 bases, with 12 bases separating them. The chain's CDR3 is CASSLNGDLYF. The DNA of the CDR3 is TGTGCCAGCAGCTTGAATGGAGACCTCTATTTT.

This clone has just a few counts. The chain has TRBV13 and TRBJ1-1, with a weak D call TRBD1 (5 bases). This CDR3 is built from 14 residues. V lost 4 bases and J 4 bases, leaving 13 bases between the germline ends. Germline CDR1 reads PRHDT; CDR2 reads FYEKMQ (reference sequence). This chain's CDR3 is CASSYDRGITEAFF. The CDR3 DNA is TGTGCCAGCAGCTATGACAGAGGCATCACTGAAGCTTTCTTT.

The gene calls are TRBV25-1 and TRBJ2-3; no clear D gene. This CDR3 is built from 12 residues. Trimming stripped 3 bases from V and 4 bases from J, with 5 bases between. From germline, CDR1 is MGHDK and CDR2 SYGVNS. Here the CDR3 DNA reads TGTGCCAGCAGTGAGGGCTCAGATACGCAGTATTTT. Protein sequence: CASSEGSDTQYF. Together with reference TRBV25-1 and TRBJ2-3, the CDR3 gives the full variable domain: EADIYQTPRYLVIGTGKKITLECSQTMGHDKMYWYQQDPGMELHLIHYSYGVNSTEKGDLSSESTVSRIRTEHFPLTLESARPSHTSQYLCASSEGSDTQYFGPGTRLTVL.

Comments on this clone: Possible read error: a much larger clone is one base away. The V call is TRBV7-9, the J call TRBJ1-1; D perhaps matches TRBD1 (5 bases). Trimming removed 5 bases at V and 1 base at J, with 8 bases between. CDR1 is SEHNR and CDR2 is FQNEAQ in the germline V gene (reference sequence). The CDR3 runs to 13 residues. The CDR3 nucleotides are TGTGCCAGCAGCCCCGGACAGAACACTGAAGCTTTCTTT. This encodes CASSPGQNTEAFF.

The CDR3 DNA reads TGTGCCTGGAGCGTCCCGGGACAGGGGGGACGATTCAATCAGCCCCAGCATTTT. Encoded protein: CAWSVPGQGGRFNQPQHF. The rearrangement joins TRBV30 to TRBJ1-5, with 11 bases fitting TRBD1. The CDR3 has 18 residues. Germline V lookup: CDR1 GTSNPN, CDR2 SVGIG (reference sequence). With 3 bases clipped from V and 3 bases from J, the junction kept 13 bases outside the gene matches.

This clone was picked up one time. The V call is TRBV28, the J call TRBJ2-7, with 9 bases fitting TRBD2. Germline V gene sequence: CDR1 MDHEN, CDR2 SYDVKM. The CDR3 consists of 13 residues. V was clipped by 2 bases and J by 5 bases; unmatched bases: 1. In DNA, the CDR3 is TGTGCCAGCAGTTTAGCGGGAGGGGACGAGCAGTACTTC. This codes for CASSLAGGDEQYF.

The chain joins TRBV4-2 to TRBJ2-3, with TRBD2 matching 7 bases. After removal of 0 bases from V and 6 bases from J, the junction contained 12 bases not matched to a gene. Germline assignment: CDR1 LGHNA and CDR2 YNFKEQ. This CDR3 contains 17 residues. The CDR3 DNA is TGTGCCAGCAGCCAAGAACCCCCTGGCGGGGGAAGGGATACGCAGTATTTT. This translates into CASSQEPPGGGRDTQYF.

This rearrangement joins TRBV25-1 to TRBJ1-1; TRBD1 might be the D (6 bases). Germline V gene sequence: CDR1 MGHDK, CDR2 SYGVNS. The CDR3 length is 14 residues. Between the trimmed V and J ends, which lost 5 bases and 1 base, there was a span of 11 bases. CDR3 coding DNA: TGTGCCAGCAGTAGAGGACAGACGAACACTGAAGCTTTCTTT. This encodes CASSRGQTNTEAFF.

This clone was seen a few times. The gene calls are TRBV6-1 and TRBJ1-4; 10 bases agree with TRBD1. With 3 bases clipped from V and 13 bases from J, the junction kept 8 bases outside the gene matches. Per the germline V gene, CDR1 is MNHNS and CDR2 is SASEGT. CDR3 length: 14 amino acids. Here the CDR3 DNA reads TGTGCCAGCAGTGACGGGACAGGGGATTTCGGACTGTTTTTT. This translates into CASSDGTGDFGLFF.

This chain connects TRBV21-1 to TRBJ1-2; TRBD1 is taken as the D call from the table, unchecked against the DNA. TRBV21-1 is a pseudogene segment. The CDR3 has 16 residues. CDR3 sequence: CASSLLGGQGTYGYTF. The CDR3 region has the DNA TGTGCCAGCAGCCTCCTGGGGGGACAGGGTACCTATGGCTACACCTTC.

This clone has only a few counts. This chain joins TRBV7-2 and TRBJ2-5; no reliable D call. Per germline, CDR1 SGHTA and CDR2 FQGNSA. The CDR3 totals 12 residues. With 5 bases removed from V and 7 bases from J, the gap between germline ends came to 11 bases. CDR3 in DNA: TGTGCCAGCAGCGTTAGATCTGGGACCCAGTACTTC. Protein sequence: CASSVRSGTQYF. The whole variable domain, filled in from reference TRBV7-2 and TRBJ2-5, reads GAGVSQSPSNKVTEKGKDVELRCDPISGHTALYWYRQSLGQGLEFLIYFQGNSAPDKSGLPSDRFSAERTGGSVSTLTIQRTQQEDSAVYLCASSVRSGTQYFGPGTRLLVL.

The V call is TRBV6-6, the J call TRBJ1-2; the match to TRBD1 covers 9 bases. This CDR3 region has 14 residues. Trimming cost V 4 bases and J 2 bases; bases outside gene matches: 2. CDR1 and CDR2 from the germline V gene are MNHNY and SVGAGI (reference sequence). CDR3 DNA sequence: TGTGCCAGCAGTTTTGGGACAGGGAACTATGGCTACACCTTC. It specifies CASSFGTGNYGYTF.

The chain recombines TRBV21-1 with TRBJ1-3; the table calls TRBD1, which could not be checked here. TRBV21-1 is recorded as a pseudogene. The CDR3 is made up of 16 amino acids. The CDR3 DNA sequence: TGTGCCAGCAGCAAAGCTCAGACAGGGGTTGGAAACACCATATATTTT. Amino acids: CASSKAQTGVGNTIYF.